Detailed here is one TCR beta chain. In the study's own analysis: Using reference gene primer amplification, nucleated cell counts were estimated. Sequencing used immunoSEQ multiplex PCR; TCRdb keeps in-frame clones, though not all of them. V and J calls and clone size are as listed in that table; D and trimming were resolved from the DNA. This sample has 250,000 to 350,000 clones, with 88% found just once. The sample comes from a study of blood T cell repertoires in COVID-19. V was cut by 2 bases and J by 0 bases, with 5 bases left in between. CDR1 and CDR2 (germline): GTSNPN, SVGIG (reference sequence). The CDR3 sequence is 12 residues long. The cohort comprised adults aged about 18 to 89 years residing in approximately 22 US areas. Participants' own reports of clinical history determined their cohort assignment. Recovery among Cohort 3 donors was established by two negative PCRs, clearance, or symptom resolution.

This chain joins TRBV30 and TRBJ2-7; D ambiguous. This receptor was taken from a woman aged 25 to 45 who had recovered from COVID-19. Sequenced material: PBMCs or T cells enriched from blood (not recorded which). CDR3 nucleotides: TGTGCCTGGAGTACAGCCTCCTACGAGCAGTACTTC. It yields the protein CAWSTASYEQYF.